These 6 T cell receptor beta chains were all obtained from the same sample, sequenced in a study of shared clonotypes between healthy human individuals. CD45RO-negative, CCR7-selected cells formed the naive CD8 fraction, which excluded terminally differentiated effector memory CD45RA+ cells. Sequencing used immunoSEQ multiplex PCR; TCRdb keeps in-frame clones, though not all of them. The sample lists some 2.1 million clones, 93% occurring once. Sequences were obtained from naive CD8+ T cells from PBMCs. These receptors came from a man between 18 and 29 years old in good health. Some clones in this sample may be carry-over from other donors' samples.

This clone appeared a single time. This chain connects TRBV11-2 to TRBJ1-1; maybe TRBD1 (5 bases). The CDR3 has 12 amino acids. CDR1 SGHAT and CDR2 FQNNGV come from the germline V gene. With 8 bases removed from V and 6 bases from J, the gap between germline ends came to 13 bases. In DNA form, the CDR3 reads TGTGCCAGCGGACAATTTGGGGCTGAAGCTTTCTTT. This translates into CASGQFGAEAFF.

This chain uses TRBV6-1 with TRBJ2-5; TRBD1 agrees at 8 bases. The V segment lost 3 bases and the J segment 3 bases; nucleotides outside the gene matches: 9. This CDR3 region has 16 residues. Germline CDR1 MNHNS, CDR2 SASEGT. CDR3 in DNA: TGTGCCAGCAGTGACGTATTCCGACAGGGGAAAGAGACCCAGTACTTC. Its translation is CASSDVFRQGKETQYF.

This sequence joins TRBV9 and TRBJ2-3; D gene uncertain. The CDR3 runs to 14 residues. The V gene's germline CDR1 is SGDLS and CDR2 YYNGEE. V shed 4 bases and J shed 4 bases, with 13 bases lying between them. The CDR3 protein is CASSSEGDADTQYF. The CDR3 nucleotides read TGTGCCAGCAGCTCCGAAGGAGACGCAGATACGCAGTATTTT. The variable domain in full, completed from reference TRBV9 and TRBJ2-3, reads DSGVTQTPKHLITATGQRVTLRCSPRSGDLSVYWYQQSLDQGLQFLIQYYNGEERAKGNILERFSAQQFPDLHSELNLSSLELGDSALYFCASSSEGDADTQYFGPGTRLTVL.

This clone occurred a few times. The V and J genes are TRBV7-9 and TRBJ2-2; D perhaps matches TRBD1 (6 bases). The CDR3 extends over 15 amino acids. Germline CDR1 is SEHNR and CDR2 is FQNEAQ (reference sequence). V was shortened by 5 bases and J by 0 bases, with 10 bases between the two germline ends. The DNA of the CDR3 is TGTGCCAGCAGCGCCCGACAGGCGAACACCGGGGAGCTGTTTTTT. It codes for CASSARQANTGELFF.

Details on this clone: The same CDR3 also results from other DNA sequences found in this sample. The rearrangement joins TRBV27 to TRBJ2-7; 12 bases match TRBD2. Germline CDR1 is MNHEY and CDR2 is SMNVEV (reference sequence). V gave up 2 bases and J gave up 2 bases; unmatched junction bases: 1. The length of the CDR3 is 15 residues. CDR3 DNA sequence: TGTGCCAGCAGTTTACTAGCGGGAGGGCCCTACGAGCAGTACTTC. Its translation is CASSLLAGGPYEQYF.

The CDR3 here is CASSEALATQTTYEQYF. The CDR3 DNA is TGTGCCAGCAGTGAAGCTTTGGCTACCCAAACGACCTACGAGCAGTACTTC. V gene TRBV6-1 combines with J gene TRBJ2-7, with D unresolved. Trimming took 0 bases from V and 2 from J, leaving 17 bases between them. From germline, CDR1 is MNHNS and CDR2 SASEGT. There are 17 residues in the CDR3.